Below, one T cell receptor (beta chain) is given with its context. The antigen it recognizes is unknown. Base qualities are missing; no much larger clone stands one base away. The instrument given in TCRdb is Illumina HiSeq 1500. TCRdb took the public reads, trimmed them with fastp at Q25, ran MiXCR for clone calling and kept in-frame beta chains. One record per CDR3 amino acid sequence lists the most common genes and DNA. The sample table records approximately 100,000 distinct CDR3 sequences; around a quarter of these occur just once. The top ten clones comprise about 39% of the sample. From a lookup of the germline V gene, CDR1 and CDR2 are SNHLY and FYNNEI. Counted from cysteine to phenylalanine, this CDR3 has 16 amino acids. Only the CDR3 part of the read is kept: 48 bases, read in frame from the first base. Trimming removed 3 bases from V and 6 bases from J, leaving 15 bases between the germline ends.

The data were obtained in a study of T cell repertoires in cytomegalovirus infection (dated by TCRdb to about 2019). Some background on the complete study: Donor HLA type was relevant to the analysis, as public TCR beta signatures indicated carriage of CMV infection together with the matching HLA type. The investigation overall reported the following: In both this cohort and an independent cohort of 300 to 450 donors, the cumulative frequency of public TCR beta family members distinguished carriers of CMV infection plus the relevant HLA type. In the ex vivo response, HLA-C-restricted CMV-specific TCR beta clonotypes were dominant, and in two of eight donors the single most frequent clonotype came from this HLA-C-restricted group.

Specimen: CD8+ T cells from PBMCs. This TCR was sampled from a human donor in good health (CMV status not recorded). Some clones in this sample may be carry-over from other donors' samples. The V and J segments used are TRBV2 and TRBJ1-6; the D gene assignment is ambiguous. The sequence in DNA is TGTGCCAGCAGTGACCAGACCATAAGCGGTAATTCACCCCTCCACTTT. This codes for CASSDQTISGNSPLHF.